These T cell receptor beta chains were read from a single sample in a study of OX40 agonist ivuxolimab in advanced cancers. Measured with immunoSEQ multiplex PCR; TCRdb has only the in-frame clones, and not every one. The sample has around 56,000 clones; approximately 79% are singletons. The specimen was CD4+ or CD8+ T cells sorted from blood, collected in a trial of the OX40 agonist ivuxolimab. The source of these receptors is an adult with an advanced solid tumor such as melanoma, head and neck, liver or kidney cancer. Each CDR3 is given with its conserved first and last residue. A D gene is named only where the DNA matches it firmly. Clone size appears in some rows only: once, few, many, or a class for an expanded clone.

clone_size j_call v_call d_call cdr3_nt cdr3_aa
once TRBJ2-2 TRBV28 TRBD2 TGTGCCAGCAGTCTTTGGACTAGCGACACCGGGGAGCTGTTTTTT CASSLWTSDTGELFF
NA TRBJ1-2 TRBV27 NA TGTGCCAGCAGGTCGCAACAGGGTACTGTGAGCGGCTACACCTTC CASRSQQGTVSGYTF
NA TRBJ2-7 TRBV11-3 NA TGTGCCAGCAGCTTTTCTCGTTCCTACGAGCAGTACTTC CASSFSRSYEQYF
once TRBJ2-7 TRBV15 TRBD2 TGTGCCACCAGCAATAGCGGGAGGCAACCCTACGAGCAGTACTTC CATSNSGRQPYEQYF
NA TRBJ2-3 TRBV6-5 TRBD2 TGTGCCAGCAGAAGAGCGGGGGCCCTCACAGATACGCAGTATTTT CASRRAGALTDTQYF
NA TRBJ1-5 TRBV19 TRBD1 TGTGCCAGTAGTAGACAGGGGACCAATCAGCCCCAGCATTTT CASSRQGTNQPQHF
NA TRBJ2-3 TRBV28 NA TGTGCCAGCACCCGACCGGGCATGGAGGCAGATACGCAGTATTTT CASTRPGMEADTQYF
NA TRBJ1-5 TRBV5-1 NA TGCGCCAGCAGCTTGACCCCCTCCGAGAATCAGCCCCAGCATTTT CASSLTPSENQPQHF
NA TRBJ1-3 TRBV29-1 NA TGCAGCGTCCTAGACCCCATCTCTGGAAACACCATATATTTT CSVLDPISGNTIYF
NA TRBJ2-2 TRBV6-4 TRBD2 TGTGCCAGCAGTCCTCTAGCGGGAAACACCGGGGAGCTGTTTTTT CASSPLAGNTGELFF
NA TRBJ2-3 TRBV19 NA TGTGCCAGTACGATGACAGCCATTCTTAGCACAGATACGCAGTATTTT CASTMTAILSTDTQYF
NA TRBJ1-3 TRBV18 TRBD1 TGTGCCAGCTCACCACAAAGGGGGCAAAGCTCTGGAAACACCATATATTTT CASSPQRGQSSGNTIYF
NA TRBJ2-1 TRBV6-1 NA TGTGCCAGCAGTGAAGCTTTGTCGGAGCAGTTCTTC CASSEALSEQFF
NA TRBJ1-2 TRBV6-5 NA TGTGCCAGCGGAGGCCGACAGGACCTCTATGGCTACACCTTC CASGGRQDLYGYTF
NA TRBJ1-5 TRBV7-9 NA TGTGCCAGCAGCTTAGGGTCAGGAAGCAATCAGCCCCAGCATTTT CASSLGSGSNQPQHF
NA TRBJ2-7 TRBV11-2 NA TGTGCCAGCAGCTTAGATATCTATGCCAAGAATCGGAGCTCCTACGAGCAGTACTTC CASSLDIYAKNRSSYEQYF
NA TRBJ1-1 TRBV6-5 NA TGTGCCAGCAGCCCGGGACACTCTGAAGCTTTCTTT CASSPGHSEAFF
NA TRBJ1-1 TRBV4-3 TRBD1 TGCGCCAGCAGCCAAGTCCGTCCAGGGGGCACTGAAGCTTTCTTT CASSQVRPGGTEAFF
NA TRBJ1-6 TRBV5-4 NA TGTGCCAGCATGATTCAGGAAGGTTCACCCCTCCACTTT CASMIQEGSPLHF
once TRBJ1-2 TRBV4-1 TRBD1 TGCGCCAGCAGCCAAGATGACAGGGGGGGGTATGGCTACACCTTC CASSQDDRGGYGYTF
NA TRBJ1-1 TRBV10-3 NA TGTGCCCACTCTAAAGGGGCAGGGCTAAACACTGAAGCTTTCTTT CAHSKGAGLNTEAFF
once TRBJ1-3 TRBV5-1 NA TGCGCCAGCAGCTTGGTAAGCGGCGAGGGAAACACCATATATTTT CASSLVSGEGNTIYF
NA TRBJ1-2 TRBV29-1 NA TGCAGCGAGAGAGGCCAGGGAGGCTATGGCTACACCTTC CSERGQGGYGYTF
NA TRBJ2-6 TRBV4-1 TRBD1 TGCGCCAGCAGCCAAGATCGCGGGACAGGAAACTCTGGGGCCAACGTCCTGACTTTC CASSQDRGTGNSGANVLTF
NA TRBJ2-6 TRBV27 NA TGTGCCGGCAGGATAACAGCAGCTGGGGCCAACGTCCTGACTTTC CAGRITAAGANVLTF
NA TRBJ1-2 TRBV5-4 NA TGTGCCAGCAGCTTAGCGCTGGGGGGCAGGGAGGGCGGCTACACCTTC CASSLALGGREGGYTF
NA TRBJ1-1 TRBV18 NA TGTGCCAGCTCACCAGGGCCTGGTAAAGATTTCTTT CASSPGPGKDFF
NA TRBJ2-2 TRBV2 NA TGTGCCAGCAGTGAATTCGGCTTTACGAGCACCGGGGAGCTGTTTTTT CASSEFGFTSTGELFF
NA TRBJ1-4 TRBV6-4 TRBD1 TGTGCCAGCTCCCCAGACAGGGGTGAAAAACTGTTTTTT CASSPDRGEKLFF
NA TRBJ2-7 TRBV5-6 NA TGTGCCAGCAGCTTGGAGAGGGGGTACCCACCCTACGAGCAGTACTTC CASSLERGYPPYEQYF
NA TRBJ2-1 TRBV5-4 TRBD2 TGTGCCAGCAGCTTGGGGGTGTTAAGACTAGCGGGGGACAATGAGCAGTTCTTC CASSLGVLRLAGDNEQFF